This T cell receptor (beta chain) was identified during a study of cytomegalovirus exposure and HLA in healthy donors. Study-wide points: The authors reported that TCR beta sequences could predict HLA-A and HLA-B alleles. These predictions were accurate for most subjects in the first cohort. Being productive about 90% or about 30% of the time was typical of most TCR beta V segments in an earlier analysis. A later analysis showed that HLA-associated TCR beta chains had undergone more clonal expansion than equally common others.

Points on this clone: The antigen is undetermined.

Germline V gene data show CDR1 as LNHDA and CDR2 as SQIVND (reference sequence). The CDR3 contains 15 residues. V shed 1 base and J 10 bases; nucleotides not matched to a gene: 8. Primers included in the PCR were 60 Vbeta and 13 Jbeta primers. Some clones are missing from TCRdb's copy, which holds only in-frame ones; the method was immunoSEQ multiplex PCR. The sample has roughly 140,000 clones, about 80% seen once; the top ten hold approximately 5.1%. The receptor was derived from a male donor in good health and CMV-seronegative. Sequenced material: PBMCs. V is TRBV19 and J is TRBJ2-1; 9 bases match TRBD2. This chain's CDR3 is CASSIVRGGVREQFF. As DNA, the CDR3 is TGTGCCAGTAGTATAGTTCGCGGGGGGGTCCGGGAGCAGTTCTTC.